The 26 T cell receptor beta chains below come from one sample, sequenced in a study of T-cell reconstitution after alpha-beta-depleted transplantation in children. Unique molecular identifiers were incorporated when the TCRbeta library was constructed. TCRdb ran MiXCR on the PCR reads and lists one entry per CDR3 protein. The data show 500,000 to 600,000 distinct CDR3 sequences, more than 20% seen once. This material consisted of PBMCs, taken before TCRalphabeta/CD19-depleted stem cell transplant. These receptors all come from a boy less than two years old with Wiskott-Aldrich syndrome, due to receive a stem cell transplant.

This clonotype has only a few counts. This sequence joins TRBV20-1 and TRBJ1-2; TRBD1 matches 7 bases. CDR1 DFQATT and CDR2 SNEGSKA come from the germline V gene (reference sequence). With 5 bases clipped from V and 2 bases from J, the junction kept 11 bases outside the gene matches. The CDR3 is 15 amino acids. Here the CDR3 reads CSASYPGQINYGYTF. The CDR3 DNA sequence: TGCAGTGCTTCATACCCGGGACAGATAAACTATGGCTACACCTTC.

The rearrangement joins TRBV4-1 to TRBJ1-4; D is possibly TRBD1 (6 bases). Germline assignment: CDR1 MGHRA and CDR2 YSYEKL. The length of the CDR3 is 13 residues. The germline V and J ends were trimmed by 4 bases and 7 bases, with 10 bases remaining between them. CDR3 sequence: CASSPVQGEKLFF. In DNA, the CDR3 is TGCGCCAGCAGCCCAGTACAGGGTGAAAAACTGTTTTTT.

This rearrangement joins TRBV12-3 or TRBV12-4 to TRBJ2-1; 7 nucleotides agree with TRBD2. The CDR3 length is 17 residues. With V trimmed by 6 bases and J by 5 bases, 16 bases remained unmatched. This CDR3 is CASSHGLVLQLHNEQFF. The DNA for the CDR3 is TGTGCCAGCAGCCACGGACTAGTCCTCCAGCTCCACAATGAGCAGTTCTTC.

In this sample, this clonotype turned up a few times. The rearrangement uses TRBV3-1 and TRBJ2-2; D gene unclear. The CDR3 loop spans 12 amino acids. Trimming took off 4 bases at V and 5 bases at J, with 5 bases between the two ends. CDR1 is LGHDT, CDR2 YNNKEL, per germline (reference sequence). Here the CDR3 DNA reads TGTGCCAGCAGCCGACCAACCGGGGAGCTGTTTTTT. Its protein product is CASSRPTGELFF.

There are a few counts of this clonotype. DNA of the CDR3: TGCAGTGCTAGGGCGCAACTAGCGGGAGCCTCCTACGAGCAGTACTTC. It translates to CSARAQLAGASYEQYF. V usage is TRBV20-1 and J usage is TRBJ2-7, with TRBD2 matching 11 bases. This CDR3 has 16 residues. V gave up 3 bases and J gave up 0 bases; unmatched junction bases: 7. Looked up from germline, CDR1 is DFQATT and CDR2 is SNEGSKA (reference sequence).

The chain is built from TRBV7-2 and TRBJ2-3; 8 positions agree with TRBD2. Germline V gives CDR1 SGHTA, CDR2 FQGNSA. This CDR3 region has 15 residues. The V and J ends lost 5 bases and 6 bases, in that order; junction bases with no gene match: 10. The CDR3 bases are TGTGCCAGCAGCCGGGAGGGGACTAGTAGGGATACGCAGTATTTT. Translating gives CASSREGTSRDTQYF. Based on the CDR3 plus reference TRBV7-2 and TRBJ2-3, the full variable domain is GAGVSQSPSNKVTEKGKDVELRCDPISGHTALYWYRQSLGQGLEFLIYFQGNSAPDKSGLPSDRFSAERTGGSVSTLTIQRTQQEDSAVYLCASSREGTSRDTQYFGPGTRLTVL.

This clonotype was seen once. The rearrangement uses TRBV12-3 or TRBV12-4 and TRBJ1-5, with 7 bases that match TRBD1. The CDR3 has 13 residues. The junction had 10 bases not matched to a gene; V was cut back by 6 bases and J by 11 bases. CDR3 nucleotides: TGTGCCAGCAGCCGAGAGAGAACAGGGGCCCAGCATTTT. Protein sequence: CASSRERTGAQHF.

This clonotype came up a few times. The rearrangement uses TRBV5-1 and TRBJ2-3, with 9 positions matching TRBD1. V lost 4 bases, J lost 0 bases, and 6 bases stayed unmatched. CDR1 and CDR2 from the germline V gene are SGHRS and YFSETQ. The CDR3 totals 16 residues. CDR3 coding DNA: TGCGCCAGCAGCCTAGGACAGGGGTGGAGCACAGATACGCAGTATTTT. It encodes CASSLGQGWSTDTQYF. Combining the CDR3 with reference TRBV5-1 and TRBJ2-3 gives the whole variable domain KAGVTQTPRYLIKTRGQQVTLSCSPISGHRSVSWYQQTPGQGLQFLFEYFSETQRNKGNFPGRFSGRQFSNSRSEMNVSTLELGDSALYLCASSLGQGWSTDTQYFGPGTRLTVL.

The chain carries TRBV18 and TRBJ2-5; maybe TRBD2 (6 bases). Germline values: CDR1 KGHSH, CDR2 LQKENI. Trimming removed 2 bases from V and 5 bases from J, with 15 bases in between. The CDR3 has 15 residues. CDR3 nucleotides: TGTGCCAGCTCACCAGGTGGAGGGATGTCGGAGACCCAGTACTTC. Translating it yields CASSPGGGMSETQYF.

This sequence joins TRBV6-5 and TRBJ2-6; D is possibly TRBD1 (5 bases). V lost 2 bases and J 2 bases, leaving 10 bases between the germline ends. CDR1 MNHEY and CDR2 SVGAGI come from the germline V gene. The CDR3 has 16 amino acids. The CDR3 spells CASSYGEGAGANVLTF. CDR3 coding DNA: TGTGCCAGCAGTTACGGGGAAGGGGCTGGGGCCAACGTCCTGACTTTC.

The rearrangement joins TRBV7-9 to TRBJ2-5; D remains unclear. The V gene lost 6 bases and the J gene lost 3 bases, with 11 bases spanning the gap. This CDR3 region has 13 residues. Germline lookup yields CDR1 SEHNR and CDR2 FQNEAQ (reference sequence). This CDR3 is CASRGWPEETQYF. In DNA, the CDR3 is TGTGCCAGCAGGGGGTGGCCTGAAGAGACCCAGTACTTC.

The genes are TRBV12-3 or TRBV12-4 and TRBJ2-1; 9 bases are shared with TRBD2. The CDR3 is 18 residues long. J lost 0 bases, V lost 3 bases, and 9 bases had no gene match. CDR3 in DNA: TGTGCCAGCAGTTTCAGGGCGGGAGGGATTAGCTCCTACAATGAGCAGTTCTTC. This encodes CASSFRAGGISSYNEQFF.

The J gene is TRBJ2-5, the V gene TRBV7-9; D gene unclear. This CDR3 comprises 13 residues. Trimming took off 1 base at V and 6 bases at J, with 9 bases between the two ends. The germline CDR1 and CDR2 sequences are SEHNR and FQNEAQ (reference sequence). The DNA of the CDR3 is TGTGCCAGCAGCTTAGTGGGGTCTCAGACCCAGTACTTC. The encoded protein is CASSLVGSQTQYF.

The rearrangement joins TRBV27 to TRBJ2-1; 12 nucleotides line up with TRBD2. Germline assignment: CDR1 MNHEY and CDR2 SMNVEV (reference sequence). The CDR3 consists of 17 residues. The V segment lost 2 bases and the J segment 6 bases; nucleotides outside the gene matches: 8. The CDR3 region is CASSLLASGRGFNEQFF. The CDR3 DNA follows: TGTGCCAGCAGTTTACTGGCTAGCGGGAGGGGTTTCAATGAGCAGTTCTTC.

This clonotype was found a few times. This chain links TRBV5-1 with TRBJ2-7; D is unresolved. The CDR3 consists of 13 residues. V was trimmed by 1 base and J by 3 bases, leaving 8 bases between them. In germline, CDR1 is SGHRS, CDR2 YFSETQ. The CDR3 region has the DNA TGCGCCAGCAGCTTGATTGGTCTCTACGAGCAGTACTTC. Its protein product is CASSLIGLYEQYF.

The CDR3 DNA sequence: TGTGCCAGCAGCCCGAGGGGACTAGCGATTAACAATGAGCAGTTCTTC. Translated: CASSPRGLAINNEQFF. V usage is TRBV12-3 or TRBV12-4 and J usage is TRBJ2-1; TRBD2 matches at 10 bases. The CDR3 runs to 16 residues. J lost 5 bases, V lost 6 bases, and 10 bases had no gene match.

The chain combines TRBV12-3 or TRBV12-4 with TRBJ2-7; 7 nucleotides line up with TRBD1. V lost 1 base to trimming and J lost 4 bases; unmatched junction nucleotides: 7. The CDR3 is 15 amino acids. CDR3 protein: CASSLVQGFSYEQYF. CDR3 DNA: TGTGCCAGCAGTTTAGTACAGGGGTTTTCGTACGAGCAGTACTTC.

The rearrangement links TRBV5-1 to TRBJ2-7; D is perhaps TRBD1 or TRBD2 (5 bases each). The CDR3 consists of 14 residues. Looked up from germline, CDR1 is SGHRS and CDR2 is YFSETQ. The V end lost 3 bases, the J end lost 6 bases, and 16 bases lay between the germline ends. CDR3 residues: CASSSRDPTAEQYF. The CDR3 DNA sequence: TGCGCCAGCAGCTCCCGGGACCCAACTGCCGAGCAGTACTTC.

The chain combines TRBV28 with TRBJ1-5; no definite D call. CDR3 length: 14 amino acids. The V end lost 7 bases, the J end lost 6 bases, and 16 bases lay between the germline ends. The germline CDR1 and CDR2 sequences are MDHEN and SYDVKM. The DNA for the CDR3 is TGTGCCAGCACGCCACTCCTAACGGGTCAGCCCCAGCATTTT. It translates to CASTPLLTGQPQHF.

The J gene is TRBJ2-5, the V gene TRBV12-3 or TRBV12-4; 7 positions agree with TRBD2. V trimming: 7 bases; J trimming: 1 base; junction bases outside the gene matches: 3. CDR3 length equals 13 residues. DNA of the CDR3: TGTGCCAGCACCGAGCGGGGCCAAGAGACCCAGTACTTC. Its protein product is CASTERGQETQYF.

There are a few counts of this clonotype. The chain links TRBV20-1 to TRBJ1-4; tentatively, D is TRBD1 (5 bases). Per germline, CDR1 DFQATT and CDR2 SNEGSKA (reference sequence). This CDR3 is 14 amino acids long. V was trimmed by 3 bases and J by 4 bases, leaving 12 bases between them. CDR3 loop: CSASPRQGNEKLFF. CDR3 nucleotide sequence: TGCAGTGCTAGCCCGCGGCAGGGTAATGAAAAACTGTTTTTT.

CDR3 sequence: CSANKNSFTEAFF. The CDR3 DNA reads TGCAGTGCTAACAAAAACAGTTTCACTGAAGCTTTCTTT. The gene calls are TRBV20-1 and TRBJ1-1; D is unclear. The germline V gene has CDR1 DFQATT and CDR2 SNEGSKA (reference sequence). The CDR3 is 13 residues long. Trimming shortened V by 4 bases and J by 4 bases, and 13 bases separated the two germline ends.

This clonotype was seen a handful of times. V and J are TRBV25-1 and TRBJ1-2; 7 nucleotides align to TRBD1. V gave up 3 bases and J gave up 7 bases; unmatched junction bases: 8. The CDR3 spans 14 residues. Germline V gene lookup returns CDR1 MGHDK and CDR2 SYGVNS. The CDR3 spells CASSDSDRVGGYTF. In DNA form, the CDR3 reads TGTGCCAGCAGTGATTCCGACAGGGTGGGTGGCTACACCTTC.

This clonotype was counted a few times. The rearrangement uses TRBV29-1 and TRBJ2-1; 10 bases are shared with TRBD2. V gave up 7 bases and J gave up 9 bases; unmatched junction bases: 18. Germline values: CDR1 SQVTM, CDR2 ANQGSEA. CDR3 length: 16 residues. DNA for the CDR3: TGCAGCGCTCCGACCCTCCTAGCGGGAGTGCCCGCTGAGCAGTTCTTC. It yields the protein CSAPTLLAGVPAEQFF.

The CDR3 protein is CASSTGLAGYLNEQFF. The CDR3 DNA reads TGTGCCAGCAGTACCGGACTAGCGGGATATCTTAATGAGCAGTTCTTC. The genes are TRBV28 and TRBJ2-1; 12 positions match TRBD2. This CDR3 region has 16 residues. V lost 5 bases to trimming and J lost 7 bases; unmatched junction nucleotides: 9. Germline V lookup: CDR1 MDHEN, CDR2 SYDVKM.

This clonotype has more than one count but fewer than ten. The chain uses TRBV10-3 and TRBJ2-3, with D perhaps matching TRBD2 (5 bases). Germline values: CDR1 ENHRY, CDR2 SYGVKD. This CDR3 spans 13 amino acids. Trimming pared 10 bases from V and 2 bases from J, leaving 13 bases between. The CDR3 sequence is CATSGENTDTQYF. DNA of the CDR3: TGTGCCACCTCCGGGGAGAACACAGATACGCAGTATTTT.